This T cell receptor beta chain was sequenced during a study of CD8+ T cells in alopecia areata. Study-wide results and caveats: Normal-skin resident alphabeta T cells also appear among scalp sample sequences. Lesional scalp, especially alopecia totalis/universalis, showed higher clonality than normal scalp. There were many expanded lesional clones persisting in scalp and blood during tofacitinib.

CDR1 and CDR2 from the germline V gene are KGHSH and LQKENI. The V and J ends lost 5 bases and 4 bases respectively, with 14 bases between them. CDR3 length: 15 amino acids. Only a few counts were recorded for this clone. Its antigen is unknown. Extracted RNA was reverse transcribed, and the resulting cDNA served as sequencing template. TCRdb's table, derived via immunoSEQ multiplex PCR, lists solely in-frame clones and lacks some. Among around 190,000 clones, around three fifths were seen once, and the ten largest hold about 1.3%. Treatment reported: oral pan-JAK inhibitor, 5-10 mg twice daily. The rearrangement uses TRBV18 and TRBJ2-2; possibly TRBD2 for D (6 bases). The sequencing used CD4+ T cells sorted from blood, collected at approximately week 50, from a patient treated with tofacitinib. This receptor was identified in a human donor with alopecia areata. The CDR3 coding sequence is TGTGCCAGCTCAACGGGGGTACGGAGCACCGGGGAGCTGTTTTTT. Protein sequence: CASSTGVRSTGELFF.